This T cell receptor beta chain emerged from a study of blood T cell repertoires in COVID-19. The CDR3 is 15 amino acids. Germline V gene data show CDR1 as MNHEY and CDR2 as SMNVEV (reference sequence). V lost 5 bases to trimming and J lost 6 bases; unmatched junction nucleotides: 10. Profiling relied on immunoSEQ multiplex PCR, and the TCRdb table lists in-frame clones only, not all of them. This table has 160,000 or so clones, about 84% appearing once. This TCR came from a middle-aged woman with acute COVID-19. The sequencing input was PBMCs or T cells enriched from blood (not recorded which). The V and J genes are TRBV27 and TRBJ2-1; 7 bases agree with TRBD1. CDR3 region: CASSLTTGKGNEQFF. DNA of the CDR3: TGTGCCAGCAGTCTAACGACAGGGAAGGGCAATGAGCAGTTCTTC.